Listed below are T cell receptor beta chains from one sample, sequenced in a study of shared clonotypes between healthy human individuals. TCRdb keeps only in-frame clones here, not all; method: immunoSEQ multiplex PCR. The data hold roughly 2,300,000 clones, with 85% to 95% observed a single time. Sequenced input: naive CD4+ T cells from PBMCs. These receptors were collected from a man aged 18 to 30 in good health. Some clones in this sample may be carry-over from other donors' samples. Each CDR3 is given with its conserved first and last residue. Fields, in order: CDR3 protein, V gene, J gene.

CASSLPTVALSGNTIYF	TRBV7-9	TRBJ1-3
CASGVRFLEAFF	TRBV28	TRBJ1-1
CASSQEPLGQGEQFF	TRBV4-3	TRBJ2-1
CAISESTLGFPNQPQHF	TRBV10-3	TRBJ1-5
CASSFRDTRGYTF	TRBV7-2	TRBJ1-2
CASIQGPSGKLRSYEQYF	TRBV25-1	TRBJ2-7
CASSSTFRGVSYGYTF	TRBV6-5	TRBJ1-2
CAWSTKSTEAFF	TRBV30	TRBJ1-1
CASKTARETQYF	TRBV2	TRBJ2-5
CASSVGLIAGDYEQYF	TRBV9	TRBJ2-7
CASSLSQGASYEQYF	TRBV27	TRBJ2-7
CASSPHTSANTGELFF	TRBV5-4	TRBJ2-2
CAWRRGVSLHF	TRBV30	TRBJ1-6
CASSLAPLTGSGELFF	TRBV11-3	TRBJ2-2
CASSPDGTGASYEQYF	TRBV5-1	TRBJ2-7
CASSLDPHTDTQYF	TRBV11-2	TRBJ2-3
CASSFFGTSGGNIQYF	TRBV11-2	TRBJ2-4
CASSQSPQGIVFNEKLFF	TRBV23-1	TRBJ1-4
CASHQGYQETQYF	TRBV6-6	TRBJ2-5
CASSRQGGGGTQYF	TRBV6-5	TRBJ2-5
CASRTGLRGTNEKLFF	TRBV27	TRBJ1-4
CASSYAGGIRYEQYF	TRBV28	TRBJ2-7
CASSQVPGQAYNSPLHF	TRBV4-2	TRBJ1-6
CASSQTPGQGYGYTF	TRBV4-1	TRBJ1-2
CAGSLASGREETQYF	TRBV11-3	TRBJ2-5
CASSVLGTGIYGYTF	TRBV2	TRBJ1-2
CASSFRGETEAFF	TRBV27	TRBJ1-1
CSVGWGTEQFF	TRBV29-1	TRBJ2-1
CASRDTGAGANVLTF	TRBV6-1	TRBJ2-6
CSVRGVLAKNIQYF	TRBV29-1	TRBJ2-4
CASGLVPGELFF	TRBV12-5	TRBJ2-2